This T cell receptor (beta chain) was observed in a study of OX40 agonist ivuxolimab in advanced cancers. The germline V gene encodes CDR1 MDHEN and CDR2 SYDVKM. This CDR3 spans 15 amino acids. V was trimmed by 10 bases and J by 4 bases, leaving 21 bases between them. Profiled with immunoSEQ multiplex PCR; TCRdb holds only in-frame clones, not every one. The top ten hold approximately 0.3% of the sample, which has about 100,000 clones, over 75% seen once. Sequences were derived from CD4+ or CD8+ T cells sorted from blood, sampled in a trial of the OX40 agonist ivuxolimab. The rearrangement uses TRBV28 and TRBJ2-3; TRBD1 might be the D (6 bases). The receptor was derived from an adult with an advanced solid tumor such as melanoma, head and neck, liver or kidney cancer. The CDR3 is CATNNPGQKSDTQYF. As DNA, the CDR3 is TGTGCCACCAACAATCCGGGACAAAAATCAGATACGCAGTATTTT. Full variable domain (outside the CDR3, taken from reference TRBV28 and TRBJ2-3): DVKVTQSSRYLVKRTGEKVFLECVQDMDHENMFWYRQDPGLGLRLIYFSYDVKMKEKGDIPEGYSVSREKKERFSLILESASTNQTSMYLCATNNPGQKSDTQYFGPGTRLTVL.